These 7 T cell receptor beta chains originate from one sample sequenced in a study of shared clonotypes between healthy human individuals. Here immunoSEQ multiplex PCR was the method, and the copy in TCRdb shows in-frame clones only, minus some. The sample lists 90,000 to 120,000 clones, approximately 65% occurring once. Material for sequencing was memory CD8+ T cells sorted from blood. Subset: CD45RO+ cells pooled with CCR7-negative TemRA cells. The receptor source for this set is a woman in her twenties or thirties in good health.

This clone was seen only a few times. The chain employs TRBV7-8 and TRBJ2-7; D call uncertain. CDR3 length equals 15 residues. Germline V gene lookup returns CDR1 SGHVS and CDR2 FQNEAQ. V gave up 1 base and J gave up 3 bases, with 13 bases separating them. CDR3 sequence (DNA): TGTGCCAGCAGCTTAGGATCCAGCCCGGGCTACGAGCAGTACTTC. It translates to CASSLGSSPGYEQYF.

This clone has just one count. This chain uses TRBV30 with TRBJ1-1; the match to TRBD1 covers 7 bases. Trimming took 8 bases from V and 0 from J; bases not matched to a gene: 9. CDR3 size: 14 residues. Germline V gene data show CDR1 as GTSNPN and CDR2 as SVGIG (reference sequence). The CDR3 loop reads CAKDRERVNTEAFF. The DNA of the CDR3 is TGTGCCAAAGACAGGGAGAGGGTGAACACTGAAGCTTTCTTT.

There are a few counts of this clone. V and J are TRBV14 and TRBJ2-7; 8 bases align to TRBD1. Per germline, CDR1 SGHDN and CDR2 FVKESK. There are 14 residues in the CDR3. The V gene end was trimmed by 5 bases and the J gene end by 6 bases; junction bases not matched to a gene: 9. The CDR3 DNA reads as TGTGCCAGCAGCTCCGGGGCAGGGGGCGGCGAGCAGTACTTC. It encodes CASSSGAGGGEQYF.

The sample holds one count of this clone. The V and J genes are TRBV10-1 and TRBJ2-1; 9 nucleotides line up with TRBD2. CDR1 is WNHNN, CDR2 SYGVQD, per germline (reference sequence). The length of the CDR3 is 16 residues. V lost 0 bases to trimming and J lost 5 bases; unmatched junction nucleotides: 5. CDR3 sequence (DNA): TGCGCCAGCAGTGAGTCAAGGATAGCGGGAGACAATGAGCAGTTCTTC. Its translation is CASSESRIAGDNEQFF.

CDR3 in amino acids: CSVYGFPSSVEQFF. CDR3 bases: TGCAGCGTTTATGGGTTCCCCTCTAGTGTTGAGCAGTTCTTC. V gene TRBV29-1 combines with J gene TRBJ2-1; D is uncertain. CDR1 SQVTM and CDR2 ANQGSEA come from the germline V gene. The V end lost 5 bases, the J end lost 9 bases, and 20 bases lay between the germline ends. CDR3 length: 14 residues.

This chain uses TRBV28 with TRBJ2-7; D is ambiguous. Deletions cut 5 bases from V and 3 bases from J, with 8 bases between. CDR1 is MDHEN and CDR2 is SYDVKM in the germline V gene. This CDR3 is 12 amino acids long. The CDR3 DNA follows: TGTGCCAGCAGTCCCTCAGGCTACGAGCAGTACTTC. It specifies CASSPSGYEQYF.

This clone was counted a single time. The rearrangement uses TRBV28 and TRBJ2-7; 7 nucleotides line up with TRBD2. The J segment lost 3 bases and the V segment lost 5 bases, leaving 7 bases of the junction unmatched. CDR3 length: 14 residues. CDR1 is MDHEN and CDR2 is SYDVKM in the germline V gene. The CDR3 here is CASSQSGADYEQYF. CDR3 nucleotide sequence: TGTGCCAGCAGTCAAAGCGGGGCAGACTACGAGCAGTACTTC.